Given below is one T cell receptor (beta chain) in context. The antigen is unknown. This specimen comes from a study of T cell clonotyping in hematopoietic cell transplantation. Overall study findings and caveats: Few recipient clonotypes overlapped donors; over 95% were de novo at given depth.

Germline V lookup: CDR1 ENHRY, CDR2 SYGVKD. This CDR3 spans 19 amino acids. Unmatched junction bases numbered 14, after V lost 2 bases and J lost 0 bases. Sequenced by immunoSEQ multiplex PCR; TCRdb stores in-frame clones only, minus some. The data hold tens of thousands of clones, with about nine tenths observed a single time. As to time point: recipient sample about 28 days before transplant, after cytoreduction. Samples: about 28 days before transplant, then days 30, 100 and 180 after. This clonotype was sampled from a man aged 55-75 years with biphenotypic leukemia. Some clones in this sample may be carry-over from other donors' samples. This material consisted of peripheral blood mononuclear cells, taken before stem cell transplant. The rearrangement uses TRBV10-3 and TRBJ2-3; 7 bases match TRBD1. The CDR3 DNA follows: TGTGCCATCAGTGAGCCCCACTTAGACAGGGAATGGAGCACAGATACGCAGTATTTT. Translated: CAISEPHLDREWSTDTQYF.